A single sample is the source of the 27 T cell receptor beta chains below, sequenced in a study of blood T cell repertoires in COVID-19. The repertoire was sequenced with immunoSEQ multiplex PCR; TCRdb's copy has only in-frame clones and lacks some. The table shows 250,000 to 300,000 clones, with around 85% occurring only once. What was sequenced was peripheral blood. The receptors originated from a man aged 50-60 years with active or convalescent COVID-19.

This clone occurred once. V usage is TRBV24-1 and J usage is TRBJ2-1; tentatively, D is TRBD2 (6 bases). V was pared by 4 bases and J by 6 bases, with 12 bases between. Germline loops: CDR1 KGHDR, CDR2 SFDVKD. This CDR3 has 14 amino acids. CDR3: CATSDPGTLNEQFF. The CDR3 DNA follows: TGTGCCACCAGTGACCCAGGGACTCTCAATGAGCAGTTCTTC.

The gene calls are TRBV3-1 (or the pseudogene TRBV3-2) and TRBJ2-5; tentative D call: TRBD2 (6 bases). The germline V gene encodes CDR1 LGHDT and CDR2 YNNKEL (reference sequence). The CDR3 sequence is 14 residues long. Trimming cost V 5 bases and J 4 bases, with 14 bases left between them. CDR3 coding DNA: TGTGCCAGCAGCTCTTATGACGGGAGAGAGACCCAGTACTTC. Amino acids: CASSSYDGRETQYF.

The chain joins TRBV3-1 (or the pseudogene TRBV3-2) to TRBJ1-1; 7 positions agree with TRBD1. The length of the CDR3 is 13 residues. Germline lookup yields CDR1 LGHDT and CDR2 YNNKEL (reference sequence). With 4 bases clipped from V and 5 bases from J, the junction kept 4 bases outside the gene matches. Here the CDR3 DNA reads TGTGCCAGCAGCCCCGGGACAGTTACTGAAGCTTTCTTT. This sequence encodes CASSPGTVTEAFF.

This chain connects TRBV5-1 to TRBJ2-7, with TRBD1 matching over 9 bases. The CDR3 length is 16 residues. V shed 1 base, J shed 1 base, and the junction held 6 bases outside the gene matches. Per the germline V gene, CDR1 is SGHRS and CDR2 is YFSETQ. CDR3 amino acids: CASSLFGTGTSYEQYF. In nucleotides, the CDR3 is TGCGCCAGCAGCTTGTTTGGGACAGGGACATCCTACGAGCAGTACTTC. Full variable domain (rest looked up from reference TRBV5-1 and TRBJ2-7): KAGVTQTPRYLIKTRGQQVTLSCSPISGHRSVSWYQQTPGQGLQFLFEYFSETQRNKGNFPGRFSGRQFSNSRSEMNVSTLELGDSALYLCASSLFGTGTSYEQYFGPGTRLTVT.

This chain links TRBV6-1 with TRBJ1-4, with 10 nucleotides matching TRBD1. Trimming removed 2 bases from V and 8 bases from J; junction bases left unmatched: 5. Germline CDR1 reads MNHNS; CDR2 reads SASEGT. CDR3 length: 15 residues. CDR3 in amino acids: CASSEPGQGGEKLFF. The CDR3 bases are TGTGCCAGCAGTGAACCTGGACAGGGGGGGGAAAAACTGTTTTTT.

The CDR3, as DNA: TGTGCCAGCAGCAAACTCTTAAAGGGGGCTAGGGGAGAGACCCAGTACTTC. Its protein is CASSKLLKGARGETQYF. The chain joins TRBV21-1 to TRBJ2-5; TRBD1, as called in the table, went unchecked against the DNA. TRBV21-1 is a recognized pseudogene. This CDR3 has 17 residues.

The chain's CDR3 is CAISEGAGVQETQYF. The CDR3 DNA reads TGTGCCATCAGTGAGGGGGCGGGAGTTCAAGAGACCCAGTACTTC. J is TRBJ2-5 and V is TRBV10-3; TRBD2 matches at 7 bases. The CDR3 consists of 15 residues. The V and J ends lost 2 bases and 2 bases, in that order; junction bases with no gene match: 5. Germline V gene data show CDR1 as ENHRY and CDR2 as SYGVKD.

V gene TRBV2 combines with J gene TRBJ2-1; 12 nucleotides match TRBD2. The CDR3 covers 16 residues. Germline V gene sequence: CDR1 SNHLY, CDR2 FYNNEI. V gave up 4 bases and J gave up 12 bases; unmatched junction bases: 13. The CDR3 loop is CASSATRTSGKGGQFF. CDR3 coding DNA: TGTGCCAGCAGTGCCACACGGACTAGCGGGAAAGGGGGGCAGTTCTTC.

The rearrangement links TRBV4-1 to TRBJ1-5; D gene ambiguous. V lost 1 base and J lost 7, with 17 bases in between. This CDR3 contains 16 residues. CDR1 MGHRA and CDR2 YSYEKL come from the germline V gene. CDR3 region: CASSQGLARGRQPQHF. The DNA for the CDR3 is TGCGCCAGCAGCCAAGGGTTAGCCCGGGGTAGGCAGCCCCAGCATTTT.

The CDR3 nucleotides are TGTGCCAGCTCACCGGGGGGAAATAGCAATCAGCCCCAGCATTTT. It is translated as CASSPGGNSNQPQHF. V is TRBV18 and J is TRBJ1-5; a possible D gene is TRBD1 (5 bases). The ends were cut back, 3 bases at V and 0 bases at J, with 9 bases in the middle. The germline gives CDR1 KGHSH, CDR2 LQKENI. This CDR3 has 15 amino acids.

This clone came up a few times. The chain employs TRBV5-4 and TRBJ2-3, with 7 bases identical to TRBD1. The CDR3 totals 14 residues. Losses at the gene ends were 4 bases for V and 2 bases for J; bases not matched to a gene: 4. Germline V CDR1 and CDR2: SGHNT, YYREEE (reference sequence). CDR3 sequence reads: CASSPGQTTDTQYF. CDR3 sequence (DNA): TGTGCCAGCAGCCCGGGACAGACCACAGATACGCAGTATTTT. The full variable domain, in which reference TRBV5-4 and TRBJ2-3 provide the parts outside the CDR3, is ETGVTQSPTHLIKTRGQQVTLRCSSQSGHNTVSWYQQALGQGPQFIFQYYREEENGRGNFPPRFSGLQFPNYSSELNVNALELDDSALYLCASSPGQTTDTQYFGPGTRLTVL.

The genes are TRBV7-9 and TRBJ2-3; perhaps TRBD1 as D (5 bases). Germline loops: CDR1 SEHNR, CDR2 FQNEAQ (reference sequence). Trimming took off 1 base at V and 0 bases at J, with 11 bases between the two ends. The CDR3 spans 16 residues. In DNA, the CDR3 is TGTGCCAGCAGCTTAGTGACAGTCGCTAGCACAGATACGCAGTATTTT. Translating gives CASSLVTVASTDTQYF.

J is TRBJ1-5 and V is TRBV7-2; 10 bases agree with TRBD1. The germline CDR1 and CDR2 sequences are SGHTA and FQGNSA. CDR3 length equals 18 residues. With V trimmed by 3 bases and J by 0 bases, 8 bases remained unmatched. The CDR3 coding sequence is TGTGCCAGCAGCTTTCGGGACAGGGGTTTCGATAGCAATCAGCCCCAGCATTTT. Translated: CASSFRDRGFDSNQPQHF.

This sequence joins TRBV6-2 or TRBV6-3 and TRBJ2-1, with D unclear. Germline CDR1 is MNHEY and CDR2 is SVGEGT. With 4 bases removed from V and 12 bases from J, the gap between germline ends came to 13 bases. The CDR3 runs to 12 residues. CDR3 in amino acids: CASSLVLERQFF. As DNA, the CDR3 is TGTGCCAGCAGTTTAGTTCTAGAGAGGCAGTTCTTC.

This chain joins TRBV27 and TRBJ1-6; D is ambiguous. Trimming pared 7 bases from V and 6 bases from J, leaving 13 bases between. The CDR3 has 14 residues. The V gene's germline CDR1 is MNHEY and CDR2 SMNVEV (reference sequence). For the CDR3, the DNA is TGTGCCAGCACTGGACTCTCTTTTAATTCACCCCTCCACTTT. It translates to CASTGLSFNSPLHF.

For the CDR3, the DNA is TGTGCCTGGAAACCCCTAGGTGGAGCCCAGTACTTC. Translating gives CAWKPLGGAQYF. The V call is TRBV30, the J call TRBJ2-5; D not resolved. CDR1 is GTSNPN, CDR2 SVGIG, per germline (reference sequence). The CDR3 runs to 12 residues. Trimming removed 4 bases at V and 9 bases at J, with 15 bases between.

The chain recombines TRBV30 with TRBJ1-2; D possibly corresponds to TRBD1 (5 bases). This CDR3 is 15 amino acids long. V was clipped by 0 bases and J by 5 bases, with 16 bases between them. CDR1 and CDR2 from the germline V gene are GTSNPN and SVGIG (reference sequence). CDR3 amino acids: CAWSVGQGGWYGYTF. The CDR3 nucleotides are TGTGCCTGGAGTGTGGGGCAGGGAGGGTGGTATGGCTACACCTTC.

This clone was detected a few times. The chain employs TRBV4-1 and TRBJ1-4; D gene ambiguous. V gave up 0 bases and J gave up 4 bases, with 6 bases separating them. Germline V gene data show CDR1 as MGHRA and CDR2 as YSYEKL. There are 14 residues in the CDR3. The DNA for the CDR3 is TGCGCCAGCAGCCAAGATCCCAGTAATGAAAAACTGTTTTTT. Translated: CASSQDPSNEKLFF.

The genes are TRBV27 and TRBJ1-5; no reliable D call. Germline lookup yields CDR1 MNHEY and CDR2 SMNVEV (reference sequence). The V and J ends lost 3 bases and 3 bases respectively, with 6 bases between them. This CDR3 contains 13 residues. As DNA, the CDR3 is TGTGCCAGCAGTTTTGGGCCCAATCAGCCCCAGCATTTT. It translates to CASSFGPNQPQHF.

The V gene is TRBV10-3, the J gene TRBJ1-2, with D perhaps TRBD1 (6 bases). The germline gives CDR1 ENHRY, CDR2 SYGVKD. This CDR3 spans 15 amino acids. Trimming took 3 bases from V and 4 from J, leaving 15 bases between them. CDR3 protein: CAISEAGARVYGYTF. The CDR3 DNA reads TGTGCCATCAGTGAAGCGGGGGCTCGGGTCTATGGCTACACCTTC.

The chain uses TRBV4-2 and TRBJ1-1, with 7 bases lining up with TRBD1. Germline loops: CDR1 LGHNA, CDR2 YNFKEQ. The CDR3 spans 15 residues. Trimming took 5 bases from V and 2 from J; bases not matched to a gene: 8. The chain's CDR3 is CASSADRYPNTEAFF. CDR3 nucleotides: TGTGCCAGCAGCGCGGACAGGTACCCTAACACTGAAGCTTTCTTT.

The chain couples TRBV9 to TRBJ1-1; 7 bases match TRBD1. The germline V gene encodes CDR1 SGDLS and CDR2 YYNGEE. This CDR3 is built from 15 residues. V trimming: 0 bases; J trimming: 10 bases; junction bases outside the gene matches: 12. The CDR3 nucleotides read TGTGCCAGCAGCGTAGGCGGCGTTTCAGGGGGGCGAGCTTTCTTT. Translating gives CASSVGGVSGGRAFF.

The chain has TRBV27 and TRBJ2-7; no firm D call. CDR1 is MNHEY and CDR2 is SMNVEV in the germline V gene (reference sequence). CDR3 length: 14 amino acids. V was clipped by 4 bases and J by 5 bases, with 15 bases between them. In nucleotides, the CDR3 is TGTGCCAGCAGTTGGTCACATGGAGAAGACGAGCAGTACTTC. Its translation: CASSWSHGEDEQYF.

Written as DNA, the CDR3 is TGTGCTAGTGGTTTGGCTTACAGTACCACAGATACGCAGTATTTT. It specifies CASGLAYSTTDTQYF. This chain uses TRBV12-5 with TRBJ2-3; unclear D gene. CDR1 is LGHNT, CDR2 FRNRAP, per germline. This CDR3 has 15 residues. V dropped 1 base and J dropped 2 bases, with 10 bases sitting between them.

DNA for the CDR3: TGTGCCACCAGCAGAGCAGGACTAGCGGGAGCAACCTCCTACAATGAGCAGTTCTTC. Protein: CATSRAGLAGATSYNEQFF. The gene calls are TRBV15 and TRBJ2-1; 13 nucleotides line up with TRBD2. The CDR3 spans 19 residues. Losses at the gene ends were 1 base for V and 0 bases for J; bases not matched to a gene: 6. Germline loops: CDR1 LNHNV, CDR2 YYDKDF (reference sequence).

This clone was counted a single time. The chain couples TRBV29-1 to TRBJ1-2, with D uncertain. There are 11 residues in the CDR3. Deletions cut 3 bases from V and 8 bases from J, with 10 bases between. Germline CDR1 and CDR2: SQVTM and ANQGSEA. Written as DNA, the CDR3 is TGCAGCGTTGATTTTAGAACGGGCTACACCTTC. It encodes CSVDFRTGYTF.

The rearrangement joins TRBV10-3 to TRBJ1-5; 8 nucleotides line up with TRBD1. From germline, CDR1 is ENHRY and CDR2 SYGVKD. V lost 2 bases to trimming and J lost 3 bases; unmatched junction nucleotides: 18. The CDR3 loop spans 20 amino acids. CDR3 bases: TGTGCCATCAGTGAGGAGGGAGGGACAGGTGAATCAACTTACAATCAGCCCCAGCATTTT. Protein: CAISEEGGTGESTYNQPQHF.